The clone carrying this T cell receptor (beta chain) was picked up a small number of times. Its antigen remains unidentified. TCRdb independently ran MiXCR on the reads; one entry per CDR3 protein. The sample yields 150,000 or so distinct CDR3 sequences, under 20% seen once. This entry comes from a study of T cell repertoires in cytomegalovirus infection. As for the study in general: Based on public TCR beta signatures, there were indications of CMV infection and of a matching HLA type. Study-level findings and limits: The study identified carriers of CMV plus the relevant HLA from cumulative public TCR beta family frequency. HLA-C-restricted CMV-specific TCR beta clonotypes prevailed in the ex vivo response.

V gave up 7 bases and J gave up 6 bases, with 27 bases separating them. This CDR3 comprises 18 residues. Germline CDR1 reads LNHDA; CDR2 reads SQIVND (reference sequence). The rearrangement uses TRBV19 and TRBJ2-2, with D possibly called TRBD1 or TRBD2 (5 bases each). This clonotype was sampled from a human donor in good health (CMV status not recorded). Some clones in this sample may be carry-over from other donors' samples. The sequenced sample consisted of CD8+ T cells from PBMCs. The CDR3 sequence: CASKVREHREGISGELFF. Written as DNA, the CDR3 is TGTGCCAGTAAGGTCAGGGAGCACCGGGAAGGCATCTCCGGGGAGCTGTTTTTT.